Shown below are 19 T cell receptor beta chains from a single sample sequenced in a study of early T cells in non-severe SARS-CoV-2 infection. TCRdb reanalysed the 5' RACE reads using MiXCR and keeps one entry per CDR3 protein. The table shows roughly 77,000 distinct CDR3 sequences, with less than 15% occurring only once. Sequenced input: whole blood. These receptors came from an adult who was a healthcare worker with PCR-confirmed SARS-CoV-2 infection or an uninfected control (not recorded which).

This clonotype was recorded many times. This sequence joins TRBV18 and TRBJ2-3; possibly TRBD2 for D (5 bases). The germline gives CDR1 KGHSH, CDR2 LQKENI. The V end was cut by 3 bases, the J end by 2 bases, with 15 bases between. This CDR3 is 16 amino acids long. The CDR3 coding sequence is TGTGCCAGCTCACCGCAGGAGCGGATATACACAGATACGCAGTATTTT. Translation: CASSPQERIYTDTQYF. Filled out from reference TRBV18 and TRBJ2-3, the complete variable domain reads NAGVMQNPRHLVRRRGQEARLRCSPMKGHSHVYWYRQLPEEGLKFMVYLQKENIIDESGMPKERFSAEFPKEGPSILRIQQVVRGDSAAYFCASSPQERIYTDTQYFGPGTRLTVL.

This clonotype has just a few counts. This chain links TRBV18 with TRBJ2-3; 14 nucleotides agree with TRBD2. The CDR3 runs to 17 residues. V shed 0 bases, J shed 2 bases, and the junction held 1 base outside the gene matches. The V gene's germline CDR1 is KGHSH and CDR2 LQKENI. The CDR3 DNA follows: TGTGCCAGCTCACCACCGGGACTAGCGGGGGCCACAGATACGCAGTATTTT. Amino acid sequence: CASSPPGLAGATDTQYF.

This clonotype was counted a few times. V gene TRBV12-3 or TRBV12-4 combines with J gene TRBJ1-3; no clear D. Trimming pared 8 bases from V and 2 bases from J, leaving 16 bases between. The CDR3 loop spans 15 amino acids. DNA of the CDR3: TGTGCCAGCTCTCCCAGGCCTCTAACTGGAAACACCATATATTTT. Amino acid sequence: CASSPRPLTGNTIYF.

The chain couples TRBV6-2 or TRBV6-3 to TRBJ1-5; tentatively, D is TRBD1 (5 bases). CDR1 and CDR2 (germline): MNHEY, SVGEGT. This CDR3 is built from 15 residues. V was shortened by 4 bases and J by 4 bases, with 14 bases between the two germline ends. The CDR3 is CASSWGRARNQPQHF. In nucleotides, the CDR3 is TGTGCCAGCAGTTGGGGGAGGGCGCGAAATCAGCCCCAGCATTTT.

This clonotype appeared many times. This chain connects TRBV3-1 to TRBJ1-5; D call uncertain. The CDR3 is 12 amino acids. With 1 base removed from V and 4 bases from J, the gap between germline ends came to 2 bases. CDR1 and CDR2 from the germline V gene are LGHDT and YNNKEL (reference sequence). The CDR3 bases are TGTGCCAGCAGCCAAGCGAATCAGCCCCAGCATTTT. This encodes CASSQANQPQHF.

This chain uses TRBV30 with TRBJ1-2, with D possibly TRBD1 on 6 matching bases. Trimming removed 2 bases from V and 4 bases from J, with 20 bases in between. Germline CDR1 and CDR2: GTSNPN and SVGIG (reference sequence). The CDR3 totals 16 residues. This CDR3 is CAWSQGGVRTVYGYTF. The CDR3 DNA reads as TGTGCCTGGAGTCAAGGGGGAGTTAGAACCGTCTATGGCTACACCTTC. Looking up the rest from reference TRBV30 and TRBJ1-2 gives the full variable domain: SQTIHQWPATLVQPVGSPLSLECTVEGTSNPNLYWYRQAAGRGLQLLFYSVGIGQISSEVPQNLSASRPQDRQFILSSKKLLLSDSGFYLCAWSQGGVRTVYGYTFGSGTRLTVV.

There are a few counts of this clonotype. V gene TRBV7-2 combines with J gene TRBJ2-3, with TRBD2 matching over 7 bases. The ends lost 5 bases at V and 7 bases at J; junction bases unmatched: 18. There are 17 residues in the CDR3. Germline CDR1 and CDR2: SGHTA and FQGNSA. The CDR3 nucleotides are TGTGCCAGCAGCCCGAAGGGTGGGAGGGTAAAGCGATATACGCAGTATTTT. Its protein product is CASSPKGGRVKRYTQYF.

J is TRBJ1-1 and V is TRBV5-1; D perhaps matches TRBD1 (5 bases). CDR1 and CDR2 from the germline V gene are SGHRS and YFSETQ. The germline V and J ends were trimmed by 6 bases and 1 base, with 10 bases remaining between them. The CDR3 has 13 residues. The CDR3 DNA follows: TGCGCCAGCAAAGGGACGGGGAACACTGAAGCTTTCTTT. It yields the protein CASKGTGNTEAFF.

This clonotype was found many times. The chain recombines TRBV11-2 with TRBJ2-5; 15 positions match TRBD2. V shed 3 bases, J shed 5 bases, and the junction held 16 bases outside the gene matches. This CDR3 spans 20 amino acids. From germline, CDR1 is SGHAT and CDR2 FQNNGV. CDR3 amino acids: CASSLGTWTSGRATDETQYF. CDR3 bases: TGTGCCAGCAGCTTGGGGACCTGGACTAGCGGGAGGGCCACCGACGAGACCCAGTACTTC.

This clonotype was counted at least ten times. CDR3 amino acids: CASSPSGRGGTDTQYF. CDR3 DNA sequence: TGTGCCAGCAGTCCCTCCGGCAGGGGGGGCACAGATACGCAGTATTTT. The chain joins TRBV28 to TRBJ2-3; the D gene is possibly TRBD1 (7 bases). V was cut by 5 bases and J by 1 base, with 16 bases left in between. Germline assignment: CDR1 MDHEN and CDR2 SYDVKM. CDR3 size: 16 residues.

This clonotype was counted between two and nine times. The chain links TRBV5-6 to TRBJ2-1; 8 nucleotides agree with TRBD1. Germline V CDR1 and CDR2: SGHDT, YYEEEE. This CDR3 contains 15 residues. With V trimmed by 8 bases and J by 0 bases, 7 bases remained unmatched. CDR3 amino acids: CASSDRAISYNEQFF. The CDR3 region has the DNA TGTGCCAGTTCGGACAGGGCAATCTCCTACAATGAGCAGTTCTTC.

The chain carries TRBV7-9 and TRBJ2-3, with 7 bases that match TRBD1. CDR1 and CDR2 from the germline V gene are SEHNR and FQNEAQ (reference sequence). V shed 5 bases and J 4 bases; nucleotides not matched to a gene: 6. The CDR3 runs 14 residues. The DNA of the CDR3 is TGTGCCAGCAGCATAACAGGGGATGCAGATACGCAGTATTTT. Its translation: CASSITGDADTQYF.

V usage is TRBV4-2 and J usage is TRBJ2-1; 7 bases are shared with TRBD2. The CDR3 is 13 amino acids. From germline, CDR1 is LGHNA and CDR2 YNFKEQ. With V trimmed by 1 base and J by 9 bases, 3 bases remained unmatched. Here the CDR3 DNA reads TGTGCCAGCAGCCAAGTCGAGCGGGGTGAGCAGTTCTTC. Translated: CASSQVERGEQFF.

The chain couples TRBV5-6 to TRBJ2-7; TRBD1 matches 8 bases. The CDR3 is made up of 15 amino acids. V was pared by 1 base and J by 1 base, with 4 bases of the junction left unmatched. CDR1 and CDR2 (germline): SGHDT, YYEEEE. The chain's CDR3 is CASSLQGARSYEQYF. CDR3 nucleotides: TGTGCCAGCAGCTTGCAGGGGGCGCGGTCCTACGAGCAGTACTTC.

The sample holds a few counts of this clonotype. The V gene is TRBV7-6, the J gene TRBJ2-7, with TRBD1 as a possible D gene (5 bases). Trimming pared 5 bases from V and 5 bases from J, leaving 19 bases between. Germline V CDR1 and CDR2: SGHVS, FNYEAQ. The CDR3 is 15 amino acids. CDR3 DNA: TGTGCCAGCAGCCCAAAGGGGTTCGTCGGCGACGAGCAGTACTTC. Its protein product is CASSPKGFVGDEQYF.

In this sample, this clonotype turned up many times. The chain uses TRBV4-1 and TRBJ2-1; 9 nucleotides match TRBD1. This CDR3 has 14 residues. CDR1 is MGHRA, CDR2 YSYEKL, per germline. V dropped 3 bases and J dropped 7; count of bases not matched to a gene: 4. The CDR3: CASSQGQGLNEQFF. In nucleotides, the CDR3 is TGCGCCAGCAGCCAGGGACAGGGATTGAATGAGCAGTTCTTC.

The V call is TRBV20-1, the J call TRBJ2-1; TRBD1 aligns across 8 bases. Germline trimming cut 7 bases from V and 4 bases from J; bases unmatched to any gene: 6. Germline V gene sequence: CDR1 DFQATT, CDR2 SNEGSKA (reference sequence). This CDR3 spans 13 amino acids. The CDR3 sequence is CSGMQGAYNEQFF. CDR3 DNA: TGCAGTGGGATGCAGGGGGCGTACAATGAGCAGTTCTTC.

The chain recombines TRBV29-1 with TRBJ2-5; 9 bases match TRBD2. CDR3 length: 13 amino acids. Germline CDR1 and CDR2: SQVTM and ANQGSEA. V trimming: 5 bases; J trimming: 2 bases; junction bases outside the gene matches: 3. The DNA of the CDR3 is TGCAGCGTTAGCGGGGGGCTTCAAGAGACCCAGTACTTC. Encoded protein: CSVSGGLQETQYF.

This clonotype has more than one count but fewer than ten. The chain links TRBV20-1 to TRBJ2-1, with no clear D. The CDR3 consists of 12 residues. Per germline, CDR1 DFQATT and CDR2 SNEGSKA (reference sequence). Trimming left V 3 bases short and J 6 bases short, with 9 bases between. The CDR3 loop is CSASRQGNEQFF. CDR3 bases: TGCAGTGCTAGTAGGCAAGGCAATGAGCAGTTCTTC.